A single sample gave rise to the 28 T cell receptor beta chains below, sequenced in a study of T cells after yellow fever vaccination. MiXCR, run by TCRdb on the 5' RACE reads, gives a single entry per CDR3 protein. The sample yields about 99,000 distinct CDR3 sequences, around 5.8% seen once. This specimen was CD8+ T cells sorted from PBMCs, taken 10 days after the yellow fever booster vaccination. All receptors come from a man aged 18 to 30 who received the YFV17D yellow fever vaccine.

This clonotype was found many times. The chain joins TRBV9 to TRBJ1-3, with 7 bases matching TRBD1. Germline CDR1 is SGDLS and CDR2 is YYNGEE. V dropped 3 bases and J dropped 0; count of bases not matched to a gene: 6. The CDR3 contains 16 residues. The CDR3 DNA reads TGTGCCAGCAGCGCATTAGGGGGCTTCTCTGGAAACACCATATATTTT. This sequence encodes CASSALGGFSGNTIYF.

The chain carries TRBV29-1 and TRBJ2-1; D is uncertain. V was shortened by 1 base and J by 4 bases, with 8 bases between the two germline ends. The germline CDR1 and CDR2 sequences are SQVTM and ANQGSEA. The CDR3 is 13 amino acids. CDR3 DNA sequence: TGCAGCGTTGAAGCCCCTGGTTACAATGAGCAGTTCTTC. Translating gives CSVEAPGYNEQFF.

This clonotype was found many times. The V call is TRBV6-5, the J call TRBJ1-1; 8 nucleotides agree with TRBD1. The CDR3 extends over 16 amino acids. In germline, CDR1 is MNHEY, CDR2 SVGAGI. J gave up 0 bases and V 5 bases, and 8 bases lay outside the gene matches. CDR3 region: CASSPSTGAMNTEAFF. CDR3 bases: TGTGCCAGCAGTCCCTCGACAGGGGCCATGAACACTGAAGCTTTCTTT.

CDR3 protein: CASSPLWGLGWSPLHF. In nucleotides, the CDR3 is TGTGCCAGCAGTCCCCTCTGGGGGTTGGGTTGGTCACCCCTCCACTTT. The V and J genes are TRBV28 and TRBJ1-6; weak D call: TRBD1 (5 bases). Germline V gives CDR1 MDHEN, CDR2 SYDVKM. V lost 5 bases and J 10 bases, leaving 21 bases between the germline ends. The CDR3 is 16 amino acids.

CDR3 bases: TGCGCCAGCAGCCACGAGGGACAGGGAGGTGAAAAACTGTTTTTT. This codes for CASSHEGQGGEKLFF. The rearrangement links TRBV4-3 to TRBJ1-4, with 9 bases lining up with TRBD1. This CDR3 contains 15 residues. V was pared by 3 bases and J by 7 bases, with 6 bases of the junction left unmatched. Germline V lookup: CDR1 LGHNA, CDR2 YSLEER.

This clonotype was picked up a small number of times. The rearrangement joins TRBV20-1 to TRBJ2-3, with TRBD1 identical over 8 bases. Germline lookup yields CDR1 DFQATT and CDR2 SNEGSKA (reference sequence). The V gene end was trimmed by 5 bases and the J gene end by 2 bases; junction bases not matched to a gene: 9. The CDR3 consists of 15 residues. The chain's CDR3 is CSAHPRDRNTDTQYF. For the CDR3, the DNA is TGCAGTGCTCACCCCCGGGACAGGAACACAGATACGCAGTATTTT.

The V and J genes are TRBV5-4 and TRBJ2-5; D is unresolved. The length of the CDR3 is 16 residues. From germline, CDR1 is SGHNT and CDR2 YYREEE (reference sequence). V was cut by 0 bases and J by 1 base, with 13 bases left in between. The CDR3 DNA follows: TGTGCCAGCAGCTTGGCTTCCAGCCCGGTCCAAGAGACCCAGTACTTC. Translated, it gives CASSLASSPVQETQYF.

The chain is built from TRBV4-3 and TRBJ2-3; TRBD2 matches at 7 bases. This CDR3 comprises 16 residues. J was trimmed by 3 bases and V by 2 bases; bases with no gene match: 8. Germline assignment: CDR1 LGHNA and CDR2 YSLEER. The CDR3 is CASSQKRGSRTDTQYF. CDR3 DNA: TGCGCCAGCAGCCAAAAGCGGGGTTCGAGAACAGATACGCAGTATTTT.

This clonotype was observed a handful of times. This chain connects TRBV14 to TRBJ2-3; TRBD1 aligns across 9 bases. Germline V CDR1 and CDR2: SGHDN, FVKESK. V dropped 4 bases and J dropped 3; count of bases not matched to a gene: 5. This CDR3 is built from 15 residues. Written as DNA, the CDR3 is TGTGCCAGCAGCCGTCGGACAGGGGCGACAGATACGCAGTATTTT. Translated, it gives CASSRRTGATDTQYF.

This clonotype was found a few times. The DNA for the CDR3 is TGTGCCAGCAGCACCAGATCTAGCGGGGGGGTTACAGATACGCAGTATTTT. This codes for CASSTRSSGGVTDTQYF. The chain couples TRBV7-2 to TRBJ2-3, with 12 bases lining up with TRBD2. The CDR3 has 17 amino acids. Germline-derived CDR1 and CDR2 are SGHTA and FQGNSA. Trimming removed 5 bases from V and 3 bases from J; junction bases left unmatched: 9. The full variable domain, completed using reference TRBV7-2 and TRBJ2-3, is GAGVSQSPSNKVTEKGKDVELRCDPISGHTALYWYRQSLGQGLEFLIYFQGNSAPDKSGLPSDRFSAERTGGSVSTLTIQRTQQEDSAVYLCASSTRSSGGVTDTQYFGPGTRLTVL.

This clonotype was seen a few times. The chain links TRBV29-1 to TRBJ1-3; D remains unclear. This CDR3 is 14 amino acids long. Germline assignment: CDR1 SQVTM and CDR2 ANQGSEA. Between the trimmed V and J ends, which lost 3 bases and 0 bases, there was a span of 9 bases. CDR3 sequence (DNA): TGCAGCGTTGAGGGGTTACGCTCTGGAAACACCATATATTTT. It encodes CSVEGLRSGNTIYF.

The chain joins TRBV7-2 to TRBJ1-2, with D perhaps matching TRBD1 (5 bases). The CDR3 totals 13 residues. Germline values: CDR1 SGHTA, CDR2 FQGNSA. V lost 4 bases, J lost 4 bases, and 10 bases lay in between. CDR3 nucleotides: TGTGCCAGCAGCTCTGGGACTATCTATGGCTACACCTTC. Translated: CASSSGTIYGYTF.

This chain joins TRBV14 and TRBJ2-3; 8 nucleotides match TRBD1. The CDR3 consists of 15 residues. Germline assignment: CDR1 SGHDN and CDR2 FVKESK. With 5 bases clipped from V and 8 bases from J, the junction kept 12 bases outside the gene matches. The CDR3 DNA follows: TGTGCCAGCAGCTCCGCCCAGGGGGCCCGAGTTACGCAGTATTTT. As protein: CASSSAQGARVTQYF.

Many counts were recorded for this clonotype. V and J are TRBV11-3 and TRBJ2-6; D uncertain. The CDR3 consists of 14 residues. Germline values: CDR1 SGHNT, CDR2 YENEEA. V shed 5 bases and J shed 0 bases, with 5 bases lying between them. CDR3 DNA sequence: TGTGCCAGCAGCCCAGACTCTGGGGCCAACGTCCTGACTTTC. This sequence encodes CASSPDSGANVLTF.

The genes are TRBV12-3 or TRBV12-4 and TRBJ2-7; D gene ambiguous. Trimming removed 3 bases from V and 6 bases from J, with 12 bases in between. The CDR3 covers 13 residues. CDR3 DNA sequence: TGTGCCAGCAGTTTTTCTCCTAGGTTCGAGCAGTACGTC. Translation gives CASSFSPRFEQYV.

This clonotype was detected a few times. V usage is TRBV20-1 and J usage is TRBJ2-1; 8 bases agree with TRBD2. The germline V gene encodes CDR1 DFQATT and CDR2 SNEGSKA (reference sequence). The CDR3 consists of 15 residues. Unmatched junction bases numbered 8, after V lost 2 bases and J lost 5 bases. The CDR3 spells CSARKRGGVDNEQFF. CDR3 DNA: TGCAGTGCTAGAAAACGGGGGGGCGTGGACAATGAGCAGTTCTTC.

This clonotype occurred a few times. The chain couples TRBV29-1 to TRBJ2-7; no firm D call. Germline V CDR1 and CDR2: SQVTM, ANQGSEA. This CDR3 has 10 residues. V was shortened by 7 bases and J by 6 bases, with 10 bases between the two germline ends. In nucleotides, the CDR3 is TGCAGCGCCTCCGCAAGCGAGCAGTACTTC. Translated: CSASASEQYF.

The gene calls are TRBV12-3 or TRBV12-4 and TRBJ1-3; D is unclear. This CDR3 spans 12 amino acids. V was cut by 7 bases and J by 0 bases, with 4 bases left in between. The DNA of the CDR3 is TGTGCCAGCAAGGACTCTGGAAACACCATATATTTT. Protein product: CASKDSGNTIYF.

There are a few counts of this clonotype. This chain connects TRBV6-5 to TRBJ2-7; TRBD2 matches 7 bases. V was pared by 6 bases and J by 6 bases, with 14 bases of the junction left unmatched. CDR3 size: 15 residues. Germline loops: CDR1 MNHEY, CDR2 SVGAGI. CDR3 DNA: TGTGCCAGCAGCCCGGCGGGGGACTCCCCTCTCGAGCAGTACTTC. Residues: CASSPAGDSPLEQYF.

This clonotype was recorded many times. The V call is TRBV20-1, the J call TRBJ2-3; TRBD2 matches 11 bases. This CDR3 spans 15 amino acids. Germline lookup yields CDR1 DFQATT and CDR2 SNEGSKA (reference sequence). The V and J ends lost 3 bases and 5 bases, in that order; junction bases with no gene match: 7. The CDR3 DNA sequence: TGCAGTGCTAGGGAATTAGCGGGGGGGAAAGATACGCAGTATTTT. Amino acid sequence: CSARELAGGKDTQYF.

This clonotype was counted many times. This chain joins TRBV11-2 and TRBJ2-3, with 9 bases lining up with TRBD2. Germline V gene sequence: CDR1 SGHAT, CDR2 FQNNGV. The CDR3 loop spans 14 amino acids. V shed 1 base and J 8 bases; nucleotides not matched to a gene: 4. The CDR3 protein is CASSLGAGGPTQYF. The CDR3 nucleotides are TGTGCCAGCAGCTTAGGGGCGGGGGGGCCTACGCAGTATTTT.

The V and J genes are TRBV7-6 and TRBJ2-7, with 13 bases lining up with TRBD2. Germline CDR1 is SGHVS and CDR2 is FNYEAQ. This CDR3 contains 16 residues. V gave up 5 bases and J gave up 6 bases; unmatched junction bases: 10. DNA of the CDR3: TGTGCCAGCAGCAAAGGGACTAGCGGGGCCCTCGGCGAGCAGTACGTC. Encoded protein: CASSKGTSGALGEQYV.

The chain uses TRBV7-6 and TRBJ2-5, with D perhaps assigned TRBD1 or TRBD2 (5 bases each). The V end lost 1 base, the J end lost 5 bases, and 14 bases lay between the germline ends. Germline CDR1 and CDR2: SGHVS and FNYEAQ. The CDR3 is 15 residues long. The CDR3 DNA reads TGTGCCAGCAGCTTAGGGGGGTCTATACGGGAGACCCAGTACTTC. It yields the protein CASSLGGSIRETQYF.

This clonotype was seen a handful of times. The chain couples TRBV5-6 to TRBJ2-3; 8 nucleotides agree with TRBD2. The CDR3 spans 14 residues. The germline V gene encodes CDR1 SGHDT and CDR2 YYEEEE. The CDR3 DNA sequence: TGTGCATCCCTCCCAGCGGGAGTCACAGATACGCAGTATTTT. Protein: CASLPAGVTDTQYF.

This clonotype was counted a single time. The CDR3 sequence: CASSPERNTGELFF. CDR3 coding DNA: TGTGCCAGCAGCCCGGAAAGGAACACCGGGGAGCTGTTTTTT. This rearrangement joins TRBV5-4 to TRBJ2-2; D gene uncertain. Germline assignment: CDR1 SGHNT and CDR2 YYREEE (reference sequence). The CDR3 is made up of 14 amino acids. V was pared by 4 bases and J by 1 base, with 8 bases between.

This rearrangement joins TRBV7-6 to TRBJ2-5; 7 nucleotides match TRBD1. The germline CDR1 and CDR2 sequences are SGHVS and FNYEAQ. V gave up 0 bases and J gave up 5 bases; unmatched junction bases: 6. The CDR3 sequence is 15 residues long. CDR3 in DNA: TGTGCCAGCAGCTTAGCCTACAGGGGAGACGAGACCCAGTACTTC. This sequence encodes CASSLAYRGDETQYF.

In this sample, this clonotype turned up a few times. The rearrangement links TRBV24-1 to TRBJ2-2; possible D gene TRBD1, 5 bases. V was cut by 5 bases and J by 4 bases, with 10 bases left in between. Looked up from germline, CDR1 is KGHDR and CDR2 is SFDVKD. The CDR3 loop spans 14 amino acids. CDR3 nucleotide sequence: TGTGCCACCAGTGCCCCAGGGCGCACCGGGGAGCTGTTTTTT. Its translation: CATSAPGRTGELFF.

In this sample, this clonotype turned up a few times. V usage is TRBV5-5 and J usage is TRBJ2-3, with a weak D call TRBD2 (6 bases). V lost 1 base to trimming and J lost 1 base, with 16 bases between them. The CDR3 covers 17 residues. Per germline, CDR1 SGHKS and CDR2 YYEKEE (reference sequence). CDR3 in DNA: TGTGCCAGCAGCTTGTTGGCGGGAAATGTAGGCACAGATACGCAGTATTTT. Translated: CASSLLAGNVGTDTQYF.